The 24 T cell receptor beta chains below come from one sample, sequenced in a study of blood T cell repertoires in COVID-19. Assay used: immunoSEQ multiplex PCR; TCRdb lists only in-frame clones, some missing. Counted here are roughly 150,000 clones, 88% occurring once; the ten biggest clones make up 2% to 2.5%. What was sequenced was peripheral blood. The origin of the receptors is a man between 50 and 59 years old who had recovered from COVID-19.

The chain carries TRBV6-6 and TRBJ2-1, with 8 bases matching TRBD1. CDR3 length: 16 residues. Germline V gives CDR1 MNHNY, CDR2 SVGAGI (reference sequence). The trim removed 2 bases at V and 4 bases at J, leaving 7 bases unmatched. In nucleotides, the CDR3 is TGTGCCAGCAGTTACGACGGACAGGGCCTATACAATGAGCAGTTCTTC. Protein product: CASSYDGQGLYNEQFF.

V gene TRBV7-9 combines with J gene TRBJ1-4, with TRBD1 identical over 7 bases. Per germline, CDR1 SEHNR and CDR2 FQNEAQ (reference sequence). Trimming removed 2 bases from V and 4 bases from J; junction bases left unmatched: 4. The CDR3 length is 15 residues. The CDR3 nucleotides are TGTGCCAGCAGCTTATTCGGACAGGTTAATGAAAAACTGTTTTTT. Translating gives CASSLFGQVNEKLFF. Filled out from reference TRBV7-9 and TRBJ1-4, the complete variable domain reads DTGVSQNPRHKITKRGQNVTFRCDPISEHNRLYWYRQTLGQGPEFLTYFQNEAQLEKSRLLSDRFSAERPKGSFSTLEIQRTEQGDSAMYLCASSLFGQVNEKLFFGSGTQLSVL.

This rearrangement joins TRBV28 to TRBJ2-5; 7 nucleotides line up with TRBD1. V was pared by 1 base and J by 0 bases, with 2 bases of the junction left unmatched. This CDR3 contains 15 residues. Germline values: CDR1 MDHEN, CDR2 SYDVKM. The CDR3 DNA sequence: TGTGCCAGCAGTTTATACAGGGGAAACCAAGAGACCCAGTACTTC. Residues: CASSLYRGNQETQYF.

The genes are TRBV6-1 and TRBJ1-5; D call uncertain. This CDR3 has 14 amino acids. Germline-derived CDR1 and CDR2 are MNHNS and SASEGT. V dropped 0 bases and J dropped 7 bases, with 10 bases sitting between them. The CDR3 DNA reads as TGTGCCAGCAGTGAAGCGCTAGATTTGCAGCCCCAGCATTTT. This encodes CASSEALDLQPQHF.

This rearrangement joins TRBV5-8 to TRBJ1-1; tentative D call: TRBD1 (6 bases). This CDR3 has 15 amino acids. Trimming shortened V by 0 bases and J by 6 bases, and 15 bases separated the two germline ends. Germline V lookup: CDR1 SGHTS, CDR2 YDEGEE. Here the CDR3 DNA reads TGTGCCAGCAGCTTGGAGGGGGGGCGCGCCCCTGAAGCTTTCTTT. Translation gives CASSLEGGRAPEAFF. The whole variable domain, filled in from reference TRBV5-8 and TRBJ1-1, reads EAGVTQSPTHLIKTRGQQATLRCSPISGHTSVYWYQQALGLGLQFLLWYDEGEERNRGNFPPRFSGRQFPNYSSELNVNALELEDSALYLCASSLEGGRAPEAFFGQGTRLTVV.

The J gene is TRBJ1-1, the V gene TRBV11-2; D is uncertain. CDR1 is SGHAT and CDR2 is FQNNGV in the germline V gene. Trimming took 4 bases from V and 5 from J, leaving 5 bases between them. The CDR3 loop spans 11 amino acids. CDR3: CASSSLTEAFF. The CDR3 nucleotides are TGTGCCAGCAGCTCTTTGACTGAAGCTTTCTTT.

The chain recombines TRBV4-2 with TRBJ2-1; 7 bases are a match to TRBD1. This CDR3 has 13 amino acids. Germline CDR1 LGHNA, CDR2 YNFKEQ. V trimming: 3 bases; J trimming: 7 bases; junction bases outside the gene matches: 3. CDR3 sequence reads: CASSHTGENEQFF. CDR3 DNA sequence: TGTGCCAGCAGCCACACAGGGGAAAATGAGCAGTTCTTC.

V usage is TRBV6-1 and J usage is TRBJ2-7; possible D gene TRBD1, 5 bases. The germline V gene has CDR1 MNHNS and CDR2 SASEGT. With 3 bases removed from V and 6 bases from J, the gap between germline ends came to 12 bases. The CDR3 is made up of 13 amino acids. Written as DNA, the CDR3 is TGTGCCAGCAGTGAGCAGGGAAATGGCGAGCAGTACTTC. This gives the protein CASSEQGNGEQYF.

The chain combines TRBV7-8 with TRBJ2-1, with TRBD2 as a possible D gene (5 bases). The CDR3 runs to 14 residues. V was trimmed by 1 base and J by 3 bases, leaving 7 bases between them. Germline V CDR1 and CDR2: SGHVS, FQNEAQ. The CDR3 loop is CASSLGGGYNEQFF. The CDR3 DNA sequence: TGTGCCAGCAGCTTAGGTGGAGGCTACAATGAGCAGTTCTTC. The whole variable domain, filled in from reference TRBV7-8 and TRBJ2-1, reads GAGVSQSPRYKVAKRGQDVALRCDPISGHVSLFWYQQALGQGPEFLTYFQNEAQLDKSGLPSDRFFAERPEGSVSTLKIQRTQQEDSAVYLCASSLGGGYNEQFFGPGTRLTVL.

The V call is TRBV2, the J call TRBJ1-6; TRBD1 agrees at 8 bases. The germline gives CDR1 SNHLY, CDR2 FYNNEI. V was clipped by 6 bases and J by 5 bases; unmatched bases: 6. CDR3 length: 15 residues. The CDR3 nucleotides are TGTGCCAGCAGGAATCAGGGGGCGGATAATTCACCCCTCCACTTT. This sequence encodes CASRNQGADNSPLHF.

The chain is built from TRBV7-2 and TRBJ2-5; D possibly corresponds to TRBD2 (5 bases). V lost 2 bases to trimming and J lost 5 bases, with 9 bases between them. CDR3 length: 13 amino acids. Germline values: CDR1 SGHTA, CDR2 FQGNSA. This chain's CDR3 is CASSLRTLETQYF. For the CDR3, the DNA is TGTGCCAGCAGCTTACGGACTTTGGAGACCCAGTACTTC.

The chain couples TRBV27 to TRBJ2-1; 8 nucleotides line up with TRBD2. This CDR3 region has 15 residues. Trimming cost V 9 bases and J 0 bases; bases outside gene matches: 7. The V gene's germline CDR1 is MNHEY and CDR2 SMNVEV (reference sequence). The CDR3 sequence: CARISGRASYNEQFF. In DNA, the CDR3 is TGTGCCAGGATTTCCGGGAGGGCCTCCTACAATGAGCAGTTCTTC.

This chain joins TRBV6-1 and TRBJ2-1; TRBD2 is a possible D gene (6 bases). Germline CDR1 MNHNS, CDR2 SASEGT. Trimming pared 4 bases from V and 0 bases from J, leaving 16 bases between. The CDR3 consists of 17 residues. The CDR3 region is CASSAYGLGSSYNEQFF. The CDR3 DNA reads TGTGCCAGCAGTGCTTATGGGCTCGGGAGCTCCTACAATGAGCAGTTCTTC.

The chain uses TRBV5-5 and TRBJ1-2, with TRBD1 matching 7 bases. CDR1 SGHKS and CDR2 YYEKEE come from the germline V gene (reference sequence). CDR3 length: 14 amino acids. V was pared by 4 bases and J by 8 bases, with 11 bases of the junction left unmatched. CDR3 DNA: TGTGCCAGCAGCCCCGTGGTGACAGGGAAAGGCTACACCTTC. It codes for CASSPVVTGKGYTF.

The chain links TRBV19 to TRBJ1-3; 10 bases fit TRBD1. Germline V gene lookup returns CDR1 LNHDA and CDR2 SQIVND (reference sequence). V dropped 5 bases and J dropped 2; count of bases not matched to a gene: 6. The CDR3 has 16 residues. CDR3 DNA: TGTGCCAGTAGTCCTACCGGACAGGGGGCTGGAAACACCATATATTTT. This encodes CASSPTGQGAGNTIYF.

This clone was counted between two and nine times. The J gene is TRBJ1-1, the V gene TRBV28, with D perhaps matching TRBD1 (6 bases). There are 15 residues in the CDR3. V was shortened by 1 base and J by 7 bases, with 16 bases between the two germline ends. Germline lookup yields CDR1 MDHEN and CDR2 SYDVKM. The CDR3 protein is CASSLSQGRLNEAFF. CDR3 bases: TGTGCCAGCAGTTTATCTCAGGGGCGCTTAAATGAAGCTTTCTTT.

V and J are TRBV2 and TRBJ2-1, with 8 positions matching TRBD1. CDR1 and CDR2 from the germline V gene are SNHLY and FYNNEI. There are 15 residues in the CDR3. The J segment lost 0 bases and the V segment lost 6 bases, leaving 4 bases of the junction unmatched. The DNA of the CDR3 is TGTGCCAGCAGCGCAACAGGGGGCTCCTACAATGAGCAGTTCTTC. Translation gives CASSATGGSYNEQFF.

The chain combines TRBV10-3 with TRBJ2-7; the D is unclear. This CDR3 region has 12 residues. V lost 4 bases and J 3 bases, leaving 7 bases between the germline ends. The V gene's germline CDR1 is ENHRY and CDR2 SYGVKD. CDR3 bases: TGTGCCATCAGTGCTGGCAGCTACGAGCAGTACTTC. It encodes CAISAGSYEQYF.

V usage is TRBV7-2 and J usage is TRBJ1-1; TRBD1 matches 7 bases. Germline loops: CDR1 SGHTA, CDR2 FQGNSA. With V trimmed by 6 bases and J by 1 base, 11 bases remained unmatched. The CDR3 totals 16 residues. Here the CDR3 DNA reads TGTGCCAGCAGTCCCCTCTCAGGGACAGAGAACACTGAAGCTTTCTTT. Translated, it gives CASSPLSGTENTEAFF. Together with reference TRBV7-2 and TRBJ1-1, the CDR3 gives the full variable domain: GAGVSQSPSNKVTEKGKDVELRCDPISGHTALYWYRQSLGQGLEFLIYFQGNSAPDKSGLPSDRFSAERTGGSVSTLTIQRTQQEDSAVYLCASSPLSGTENTEAFFGQGTRLTVV.

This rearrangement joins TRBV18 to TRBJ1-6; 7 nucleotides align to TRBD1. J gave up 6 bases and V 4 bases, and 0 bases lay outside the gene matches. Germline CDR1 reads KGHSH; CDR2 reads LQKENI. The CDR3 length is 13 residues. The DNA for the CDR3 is TGTGCCAGCTCACGGGACAGTAATTCACCCCTCCACTTT. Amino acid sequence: CASSRDSNSPLHF.

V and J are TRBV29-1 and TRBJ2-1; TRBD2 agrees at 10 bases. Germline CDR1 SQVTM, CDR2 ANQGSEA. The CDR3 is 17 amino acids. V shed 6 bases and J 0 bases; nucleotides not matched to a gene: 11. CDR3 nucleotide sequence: TGCAGCGTCGGCATTAGCGGGGGGTCCCTCTCCTACAATGAGCAGTTCTTC. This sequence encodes CSVGISGGSLSYNEQFF.

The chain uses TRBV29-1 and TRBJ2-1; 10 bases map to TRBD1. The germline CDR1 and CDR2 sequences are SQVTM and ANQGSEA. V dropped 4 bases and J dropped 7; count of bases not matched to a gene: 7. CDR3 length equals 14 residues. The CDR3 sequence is CSVGGWDRGNEQFF. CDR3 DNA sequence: TGCAGCGTTGGGGGTTGGGACAGGGGTAATGAGCAGTTCTTC.

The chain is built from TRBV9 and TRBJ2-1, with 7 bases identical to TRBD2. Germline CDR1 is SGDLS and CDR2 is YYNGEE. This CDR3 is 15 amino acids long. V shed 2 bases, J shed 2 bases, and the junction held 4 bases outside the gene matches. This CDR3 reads CASSVRGEPYNEQFF. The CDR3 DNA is TGTGCCAGCAGCGTCCGGGGGGAGCCCTACAATGAGCAGTTCTTC.

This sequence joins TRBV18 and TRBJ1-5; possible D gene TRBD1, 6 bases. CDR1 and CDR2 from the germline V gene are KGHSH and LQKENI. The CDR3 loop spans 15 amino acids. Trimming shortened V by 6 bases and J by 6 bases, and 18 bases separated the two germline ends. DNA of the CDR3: TGTGCCAGCTCCGGGGACATGGGGGGGAGTCAGCCCCAGCATTTT. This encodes CASSGDMGGSQPQHF. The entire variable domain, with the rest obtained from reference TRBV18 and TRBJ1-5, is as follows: NAGVMQNPRHLVRRRGQEARLRCSPMKGHSHVYWYRQLPEEGLKFMVYLQKENIIDESGMPKERFSAEFPKEGPSILRIQQVVRGDSAAYFCASSGDMGGSQPQHFGDGTRLSIL.